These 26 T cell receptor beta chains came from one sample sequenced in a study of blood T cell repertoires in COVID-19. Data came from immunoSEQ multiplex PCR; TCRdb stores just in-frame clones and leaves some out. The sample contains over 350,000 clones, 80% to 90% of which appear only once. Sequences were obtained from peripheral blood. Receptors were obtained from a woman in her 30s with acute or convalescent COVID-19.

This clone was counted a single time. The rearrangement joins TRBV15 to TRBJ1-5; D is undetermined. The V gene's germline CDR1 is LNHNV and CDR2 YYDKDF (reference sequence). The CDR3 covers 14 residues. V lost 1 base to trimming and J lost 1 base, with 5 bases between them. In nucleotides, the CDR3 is TGTGCCACCAGCAGAGGCAGAAGCAATCAGCCCCAGCATTTT. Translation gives CATSRGRSNQPQHF.

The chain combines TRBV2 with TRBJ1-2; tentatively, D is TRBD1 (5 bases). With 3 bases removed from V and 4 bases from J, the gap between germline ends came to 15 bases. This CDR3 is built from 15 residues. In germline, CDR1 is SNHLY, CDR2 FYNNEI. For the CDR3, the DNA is TGTGCCAGCAGTGAGTCAGGGAGGGTCTTCTATGGCTACACCTTC. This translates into CASSESGRVFYGYTF.

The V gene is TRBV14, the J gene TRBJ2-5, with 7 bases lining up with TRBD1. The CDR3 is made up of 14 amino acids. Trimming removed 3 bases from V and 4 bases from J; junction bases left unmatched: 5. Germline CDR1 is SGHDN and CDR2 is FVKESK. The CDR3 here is CASSQIAGGETQYF. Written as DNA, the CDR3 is TGTGCCAGCAGCCAGATTGCAGGGGGAGAGACCCAGTACTTC.

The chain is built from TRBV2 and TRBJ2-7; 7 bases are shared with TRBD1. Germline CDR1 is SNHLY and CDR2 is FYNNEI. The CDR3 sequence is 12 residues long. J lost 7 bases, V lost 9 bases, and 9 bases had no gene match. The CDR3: CASGQALREQYF. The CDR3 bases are TGTGCCAGTGGACAGGCCCTGAGGGAGCAGTACTTC. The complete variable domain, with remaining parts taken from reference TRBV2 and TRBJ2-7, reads EPEVTQTPSHQVTQMGQEVILRCVPISNHLYFYWYRQILGQKVEFLVSFYNNEISEKSEIFDDQFSVERPDGSNFTLKIRSTKLEDSAMYFCASGQALREQYFGPGTRLTVT.

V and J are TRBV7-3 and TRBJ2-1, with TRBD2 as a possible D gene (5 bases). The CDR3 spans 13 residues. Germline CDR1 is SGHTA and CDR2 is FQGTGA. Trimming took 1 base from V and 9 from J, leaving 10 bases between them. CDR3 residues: CASSLRLEAEQFF. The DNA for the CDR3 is TGTGCCAGCAGCTTAAGGTTGGAGGCTGAGCAGTTCTTC. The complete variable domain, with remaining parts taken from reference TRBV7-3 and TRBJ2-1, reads GAGVSQTPSNKVTEKGKYVELRCDPISGHTALYWYRQSLGQGPEFLIYFQGTGAADDSGLPNDRFFAVRPEGSVSTLKIQRTERGDSAVYLCASSLRLEAEQFFGPGTRLTVL.

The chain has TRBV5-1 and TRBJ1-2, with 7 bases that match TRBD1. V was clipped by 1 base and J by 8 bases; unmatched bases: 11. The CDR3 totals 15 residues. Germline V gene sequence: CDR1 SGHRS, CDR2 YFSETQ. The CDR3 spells CASSLTDRAFEGYTF. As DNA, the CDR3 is TGCGCCAGCAGCTTGACCGACAGGGCCTTTGAGGGCTACACCTTC. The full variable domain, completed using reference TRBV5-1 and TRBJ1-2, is KAGVTQTPRYLIKTRGQQVTLSCSPISGHRSVSWYQQTPGQGLQFLFEYFSETQRNKGNFPGRFSGRQFSNSRSEMNVSTLELGDSALYLCASSLTDRAFEGYTFGSGTRLTVV.

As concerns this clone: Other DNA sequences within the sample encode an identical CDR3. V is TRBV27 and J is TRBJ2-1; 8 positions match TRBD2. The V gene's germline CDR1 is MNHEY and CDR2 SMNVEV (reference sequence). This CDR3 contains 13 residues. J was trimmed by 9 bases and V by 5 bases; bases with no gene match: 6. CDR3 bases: TGTGCCAGCAGTCCCGGACTAGCTGGTGAGCAGTTCTTC. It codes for CASSPGLAGEQFF.

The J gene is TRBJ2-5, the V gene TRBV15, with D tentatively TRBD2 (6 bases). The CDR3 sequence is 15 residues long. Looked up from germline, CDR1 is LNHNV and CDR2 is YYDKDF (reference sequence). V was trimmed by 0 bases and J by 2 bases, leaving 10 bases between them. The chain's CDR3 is CATSREGAGQETQYF. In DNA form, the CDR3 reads TGTGCCACCAGCAGAGAAGGGGCGGGGCAAGAGACCCAGTACTTC.

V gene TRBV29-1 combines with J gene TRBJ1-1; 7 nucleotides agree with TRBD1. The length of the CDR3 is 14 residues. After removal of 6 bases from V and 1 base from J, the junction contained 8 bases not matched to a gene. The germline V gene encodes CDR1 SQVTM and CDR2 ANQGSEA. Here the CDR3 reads CSVRIQGRNTEAFF. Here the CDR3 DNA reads TGCAGCGTCCGAATACAGGGGAGGAACACTGAAGCTTTCTTT.

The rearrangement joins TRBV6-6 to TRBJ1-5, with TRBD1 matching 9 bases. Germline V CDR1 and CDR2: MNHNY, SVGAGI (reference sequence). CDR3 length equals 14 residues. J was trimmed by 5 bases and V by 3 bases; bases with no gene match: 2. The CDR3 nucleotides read TGTGCCAGCAGTTATCGACAGGGGGATCAGCCCCAGCATTTT. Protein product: CASSYRQGDQPQHF.

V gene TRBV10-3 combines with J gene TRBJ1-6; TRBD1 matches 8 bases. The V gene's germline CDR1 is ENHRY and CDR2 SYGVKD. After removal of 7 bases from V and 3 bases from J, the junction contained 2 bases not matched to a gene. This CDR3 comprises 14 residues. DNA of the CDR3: TGTGCCATCACCGACAGGGGCTATAATTCACCCCTCCACTTT. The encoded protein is CAITDRGYNSPLHF.

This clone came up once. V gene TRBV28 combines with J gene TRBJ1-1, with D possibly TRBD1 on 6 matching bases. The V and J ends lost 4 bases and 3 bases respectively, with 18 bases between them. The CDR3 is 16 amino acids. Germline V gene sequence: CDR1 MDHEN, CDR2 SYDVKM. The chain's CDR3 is CASSSDQDSSDTEAFF. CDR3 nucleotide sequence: TGTGCCAGCAGTTCGGACCAGGACAGTTCGGACACTGAAGCTTTCTTT.

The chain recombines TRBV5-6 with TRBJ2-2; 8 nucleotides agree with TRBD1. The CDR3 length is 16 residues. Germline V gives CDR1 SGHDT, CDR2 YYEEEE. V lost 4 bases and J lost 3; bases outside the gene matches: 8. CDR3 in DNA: TGTGCCAGCAGCCTGACCGGGACAGGATACACCGGGGAGCTGTTTTTT. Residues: CASSLTGTGYTGELFF.

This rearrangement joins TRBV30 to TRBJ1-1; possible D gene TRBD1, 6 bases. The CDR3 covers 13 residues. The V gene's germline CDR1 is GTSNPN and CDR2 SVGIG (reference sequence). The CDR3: CLARWTANTEAFF. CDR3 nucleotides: TGTTTGGCCCGGTGGACAGCGAACACTGAAGCTTTCTTT.

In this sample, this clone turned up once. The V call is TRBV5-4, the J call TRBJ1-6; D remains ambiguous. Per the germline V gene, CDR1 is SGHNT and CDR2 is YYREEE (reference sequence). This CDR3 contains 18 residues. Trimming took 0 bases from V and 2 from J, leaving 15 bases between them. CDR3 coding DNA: TGTGCCAGCAGCTTGGCTCCCCCTTCTCCGGCCTATAATTCACCCCTCCACTTT. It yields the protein CASSLAPPSPAYNSPLHF.

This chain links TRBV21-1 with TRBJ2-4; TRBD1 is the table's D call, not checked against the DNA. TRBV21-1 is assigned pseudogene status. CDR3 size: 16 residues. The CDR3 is CASSRYRGSGKNIQYF. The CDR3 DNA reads TGTGCCAGCAGCAGGTACAGGGGATCTGGCAAAAACATTCAGTACTTC.

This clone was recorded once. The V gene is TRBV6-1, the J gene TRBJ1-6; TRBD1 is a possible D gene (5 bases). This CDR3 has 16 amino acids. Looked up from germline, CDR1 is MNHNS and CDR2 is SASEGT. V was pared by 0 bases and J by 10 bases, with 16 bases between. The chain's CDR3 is CASSEAGAGNRSPLHF. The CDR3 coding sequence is TGTGCCAGCAGTGAAGCAGGGGCAGGGAATCGCTCACCCCTCCACTTT.

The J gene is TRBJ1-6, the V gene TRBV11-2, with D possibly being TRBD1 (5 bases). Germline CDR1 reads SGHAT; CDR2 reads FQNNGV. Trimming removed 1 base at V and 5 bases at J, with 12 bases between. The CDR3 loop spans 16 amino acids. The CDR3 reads CASSLVPGWDNSPLHF. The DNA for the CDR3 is TGTGCCAGCAGCTTAGTCCCAGGGTGGGATAATTCACCCCTCCACTTT.

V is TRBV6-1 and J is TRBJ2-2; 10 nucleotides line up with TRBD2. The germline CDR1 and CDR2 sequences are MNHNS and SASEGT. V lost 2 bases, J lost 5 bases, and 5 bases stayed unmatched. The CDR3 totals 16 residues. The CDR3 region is CASSERSGGATGELFF. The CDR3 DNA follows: TGTGCCAGCAGTGAAAGGAGCGGGGGGGCAACCGGGGAGCTGTTTTTT.

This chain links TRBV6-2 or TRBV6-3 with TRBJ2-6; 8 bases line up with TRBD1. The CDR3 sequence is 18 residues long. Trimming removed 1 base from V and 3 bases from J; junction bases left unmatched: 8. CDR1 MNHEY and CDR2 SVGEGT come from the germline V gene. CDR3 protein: CASSYLGQVFFGANVLTF. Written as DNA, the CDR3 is TGTGCCAGCAGTTACTTGGGACAGGTTTTCTTTGGGGCCAACGTCCTGACTTTC.

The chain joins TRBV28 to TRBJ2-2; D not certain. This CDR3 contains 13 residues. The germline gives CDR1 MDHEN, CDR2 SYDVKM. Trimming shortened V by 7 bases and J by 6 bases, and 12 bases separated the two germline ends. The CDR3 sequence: CASTSVRAGELFF. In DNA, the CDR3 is TGTGCCAGCACGTCTGTAAGAGCCGGGGAGCTGTTTTTT. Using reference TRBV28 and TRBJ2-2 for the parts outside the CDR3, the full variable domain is DVKVTQSSRYLVKRTGEKVFLECVQDMDHENMFWYRQDPGLGLRLIYFSYDVKMKEKGDIPEGYSVSREKKERFSLILESASTNQTSMYLCASTSVRAGELFFGEGSRLTVL.

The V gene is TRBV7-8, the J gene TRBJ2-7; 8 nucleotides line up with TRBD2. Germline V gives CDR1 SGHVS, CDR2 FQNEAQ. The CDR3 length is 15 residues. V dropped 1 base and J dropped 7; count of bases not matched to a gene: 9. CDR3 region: CASSLVFLAGGEQYF. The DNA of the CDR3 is TGTGCCAGCAGCTTAGTCTTCTTGGCGGGGGGAGAGCAGTACTTC.

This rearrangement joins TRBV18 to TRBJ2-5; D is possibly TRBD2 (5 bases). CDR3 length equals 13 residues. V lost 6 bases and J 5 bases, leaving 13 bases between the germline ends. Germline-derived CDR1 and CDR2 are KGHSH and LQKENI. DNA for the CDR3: TGTGCCAGCTCGCGGGCATCCCAGGAGACCCAGTACTTC. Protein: CASSRASQETQYF.

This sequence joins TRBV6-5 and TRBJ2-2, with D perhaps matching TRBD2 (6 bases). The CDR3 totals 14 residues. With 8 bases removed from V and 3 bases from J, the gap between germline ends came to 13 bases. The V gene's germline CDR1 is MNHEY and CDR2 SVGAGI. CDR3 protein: CASSEGGYTGELFF. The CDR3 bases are TGTGCCAGCTCCGAAGGAGGGTACACCGGGGAGCTGTTTTTT.

CDR3: CASSPGGTGELFF. In DNA form, the CDR3 reads TGTGCCAGCAGCCCGGGGGGGACCGGGGAGCTGTTTTTT. This chain connects TRBV7-9 to TRBJ2-2; TRBD2 aligns across 8 bases. V was clipped by 5 bases and J by 5 bases; unmatched bases: 1. This CDR3 is built from 13 residues. Germline CDR1 reads SEHNR; CDR2 reads FQNEAQ (reference sequence).

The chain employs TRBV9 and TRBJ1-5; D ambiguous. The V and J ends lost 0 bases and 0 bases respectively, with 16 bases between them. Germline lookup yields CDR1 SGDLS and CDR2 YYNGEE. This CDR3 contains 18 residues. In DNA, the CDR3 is TGTGCCAGCAGCGTAGGCAACGGCTGTCGACATAGCAATCAGCCCCAGCATTTT. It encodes CASSVGNGCRHSNQPQHF. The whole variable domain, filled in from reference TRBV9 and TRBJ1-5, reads DSGVTQTPKHLITATGQRVTLRCSPRSGDLSVYWYQQSLDQGLQFLIQYYNGEERAKGNILERFSAQQFPDLHSELNLSSLELGDSALYFCASSVGNGCRHSNQPQHFGDGTRLSIL.